Presented here are 27 T cell receptor beta chains from one specimen sequenced in a study of cytomegalovirus exposure and HLA in healthy donors. The assay was immunoSEQ multiplex PCR, and TCRdb's table has in-frame clones only and misses some. The table lists some 340,000 clones, roughly nine tenths of them singletons. The sample taken for sequencing was PBMCs. These receptors originate from a woman between 25 and 40 years old in good health and CMV-seropositive.

The chain joins TRBV4-2 to TRBJ1-3; a weak D match, TRBD1 (6 bases). Trimming pared 3 bases from V and 4 bases from J, leaving 7 bases between. CDR3 size: 13 residues. The germline gives CDR1 LGHNA, CDR2 YNFKEQ. This chain's CDR3 is CASSQGAGNTIYF. CDR3 sequence (DNA): TGTGCCAGCAGCCAGGGGGCCGGAAACACCATATATTTT.

The chain links TRBV5-1 to TRBJ1-4; possible D gene TRBD1, 6 bases. The length of the CDR3 is 17 residues. The V gene's germline CDR1 is SGHRS and CDR2 YFSETQ. Trimming stripped 0 bases from V and 8 bases from J, with 20 bases between. The CDR3 DNA sequence: TGCGCCAGCAGCTTGGAGGGGCTGGGACACGCCCAGGAAAAACTGTTTTTT. It translates to CASSLEGLGHAQEKLFF. Full variable domain (missing parts from reference TRBV5-1 and TRBJ1-4): KAGVTQTPRYLIKTRGQQVTLSCSPISGHRSVSWYQQTPGQGLQFLFEYFSETQRNKGNFPGRFSGRQFSNSRSEMNVSTLELGDSALYLCASSLEGLGHAQEKLFFGSGTQLSVL.

V usage is TRBV28 and J usage is TRBJ2-7, with 9 nucleotides matching TRBD2. Trimming took 3 bases from V and 6 from J; bases not matched to a gene: 6. Germline loops: CDR1 MDHEN, CDR2 SYDVKM. This CDR3 is 14 amino acids long. The CDR3 nucleotides are TGTGCCAGCAGTTTCTTAGCGGGGGCGCGCGAGCAGTACTTC. Its protein product is CASSFLAGAREQYF. The whole variable domain, filled in from reference TRBV28 and TRBJ2-7, reads DVKVTQSSRYLVKRTGEKVFLECVQDMDHENMFWYRQDPGLGLRLIYFSYDVKMKEKGDIPEGYSVSREKKERFSLILESASTNQTSMYLCASSFLAGAREQYFGPGTRLTVT.

J is TRBJ1-1 and V is TRBV14; maybe TRBD1 (5 bases). V was pared by 1 base and J by 5 bases, with 17 bases between. The CDR3 is 16 amino acids. The germline V gene has CDR1 SGHDN and CDR2 FVKESK. The CDR3 loop reads CASSQVDGRRQTEAFF. The CDR3 DNA reads TGTGCCAGCAGCCAAGTGGACGGAAGACGACAGACTGAAGCTTTCTTT. The complete variable domain, with remaining parts taken from reference TRBV14 and TRBJ1-1, reads EAGVTQFPSHSVIEKGQTVTLRCDPISGHDNLYWYRRVMGKEIKFLLHFVKESKQDESGMPNNRFLAERTGGTYSTLKVQPAELEDSGVYFCASSQVDGRRQTEAFFGQGTRLTVV.

V usage is TRBV4-2 and J usage is TRBJ2-7; D might be TRBD1 (5 bases). Germline CDR1 LGHNA, CDR2 YNFKEQ. The V gene lost 2 bases and the J gene lost 6 bases, with 14 bases spanning the gap. The CDR3 extends over 14 amino acids. The CDR3 bases are TGTGCCAGCAGCCAACGTAACCAGGGATCCGAGCAGTACTTC. Protein: CASSQRNQGSEQYF.

The chain has TRBV19 and TRBJ1-6; D remains unclear. This CDR3 region has 14 residues. Germline lookup yields CDR1 LNHDA and CDR2 SQIVND (reference sequence). Trimming stripped 5 bases from V and 5 bases from J, with 10 bases between. CDR3 in DNA: TGTGCCAGTAGTTATGGGAGTAATAATTCACCCCTCCACTTT. Translated, it gives CASSYGSNNSPLHF.

The chain is built from TRBV2 and TRBJ1-2; no clear D. V was cut by 7 bases and J by 4 bases, with 13 bases left in between. CDR3 length equals 13 residues. Germline loops: CDR1 SNHLY, CDR2 FYNNEI. This CDR3 is CASIRNTAYGYTF. The CDR3 nucleotides read TGTGCCAGCATTCGAAACACGGCCTATGGCTACACCTTC.

The chain employs TRBV5-1 and TRBJ2-5; 7 bases are a match to TRBD2. The germline V gene has CDR1 SGHRS and CDR2 YFSETQ. The CDR3 runs to 15 residues. V shed 4 bases and J 5 bases; nucleotides not matched to a gene: 11. The CDR3 reads CASSPTKGLVETQYF. The CDR3 DNA is TGCGCCAGCAGCCCCACCAAAGGACTAGTGGAGACCCAGTACTTC.

The CDR3 bases are TGTGCCAGCAGCTTGTGGACAGGGGGCACTGAAGCTTTCTTT. It is translated as CASSLWTGGTEAFF. The chain employs TRBV7-6 and TRBJ1-1, with 10 nucleotides matching TRBD1. Unmatched junction bases numbered 2, after V lost 3 bases and J lost 4 bases. Germline loops: CDR1 SGHVS, CDR2 FNYEAQ. The CDR3 is 14 residues long.

The rearrangement joins TRBV15 to TRBJ1-3; the D is unclear. V was shortened by 0 bases and J by 0 bases, with 18 bases between the two germline ends. The CDR3 sequence is 19 residues long. From germline, CDR1 is LNHNV and CDR2 YYDKDF (reference sequence). The CDR3 protein is CATSRDSSQTTRSGNTIYF. The DNA for the CDR3 is TGTGCCACCAGCAGAGATTCCTCCCAGACAACGCGCTCTGGAAACACCATATATTTT.

V and J are TRBV5-6 and TRBJ2-3; D tentatively fits TRBD1 or TRBD2 (5 bases each). This CDR3 contains 16 residues. The V gene's germline CDR1 is SGHDT and CDR2 YYEEEE. Trimming removed 0 bases at V and 2 bases at J, with 13 bases between. CDR3 loop: CASSLAAAGTTDTQYF. Here the CDR3 DNA reads TGTGCCAGCAGCTTGGCCGCGGCAGGGACCACAGATACGCAGTATTTT.

As DNA, the CDR3 is TGTGCCAGCAGCGGAGGGGTGATGAGCAATCAGCCCCAGCATTTT. The encoded protein is CASSGGVMSNQPQHF. The chain couples TRBV2 to TRBJ1-5, with a weak D call TRBD1 (5 bases). Trimming pared 6 bases from V and 1 base from J, leaving 13 bases between. Looked up from germline, CDR1 is SNHLY and CDR2 is FYNNEI. CDR3 length equals 15 residues.

The rearrangement links TRBV2 to TRBJ2-1, with D maybe TRBD2 (6 bases). Trimming pared 7 bases from V and 6 bases from J, leaving 16 bases between. CDR1 is SNHLY, CDR2 FYNNEI, per germline. The CDR3 covers 14 residues. The CDR3: CASIQDLGGNEQFF. The DNA for the CDR3 is TGTGCCAGCATCCAAGATCTGGGGGGCAATGAGCAGTTCTTC.

This clone was seen more than once but under ten times. The sample has other DNA sequences that encode this CDR3 too. The J gene is TRBJ2-7, the V gene TRBV7-2; D unclear. The CDR3 has 12 residues. The germline V and J ends were trimmed by 1 base and 2 bases, with 3 bases remaining between them. The V gene's germline CDR1 is SGHTA and CDR2 FQGNSA. The CDR3 DNA follows: TGTGCCAGCAGCTTAGACCCCTACGAGCAGTACTTC. It yields the protein CASSLDPYEQYF.

The CDR3 DNA reads as TGTGCCAGCAGCCGCCGGGACGCGAGGGAGACCCAGTACTTC. Protein sequence: CASSRRDARETQYF. The chain has TRBV14 and TRBJ2-5, with D perhaps matching TRBD1 or TRBD2 (5 bases each). Germline CDR1 SGHDN, CDR2 FVKESK. The CDR3 runs 14 residues. The V gene lost 4 bases and the J gene lost 5 bases, with 14 bases spanning the gap. Filled out from reference TRBV14 and TRBJ2-5, the complete variable domain reads EAGVTQFPSHSVIEKGQTVTLRCDPISGHDNLYWYRRVMGKEIKFLLHFVKESKQDESGMPNNRFLAERTGGTYSTLKVQPAELEDSGVYFCASSRRDARETQYFGPGTRLLVL.

This chain uses TRBV4-1 with TRBJ2-2; 7 nucleotides align to TRBD2. V gave up 0 bases and J gave up 6 bases; unmatched junction bases: 7. Germline lookup yields CDR1 MGHRA and CDR2 YSYEKL. The CDR3 consists of 16 residues. The CDR3 coding sequence is TGCGCCAGCAGCCAAGAACCCGGGAGGCCGGCCGGGGAGCTGTTTTTT. It codes for CASSQEPGRPAGELFF.

V and J are TRBV19 and TRBJ1-1; 9 bases are a match to TRBD1. This CDR3 spans 15 amino acids. Germline trimming cut 0 bases from V and 4 bases from J; bases unmatched to any gene: 3. Germline CDR1 reads LNHDA; CDR2 reads SQIVND (reference sequence). CDR3 sequence reads: CASSIDATGGTEAFF. The CDR3 bases are TGTGCCAGTAGTATAGACGCGACAGGGGGCACTGAAGCTTTCTTT.

This chain links TRBV6-4 with TRBJ1-2; unclear D gene. CDR3 length: 11 residues. CDR1 MRHNA and CDR2 SNTAGT come from the germline V gene. V was clipped by 2 bases and J by 9 bases, with 7 bases between them. The CDR3 DNA reads TGTGCCAGCAGTGACAGGAGCCGCTACACCTTC. It yields the protein CASSDRSRYTF.

V usage is TRBV5-6 and J usage is TRBJ2-1, with D unresolved. Germline V gene lookup returns CDR1 SGHDT and CDR2 YYEEEE. V was cut by 2 bases and J by 6 bases, with 12 bases left in between. The CDR3 is made up of 14 amino acids. CDR3 DNA: TGTGCCAGCAGCTTTGGGCTAGGCGGCAATGAGCAGTTCTTC. It codes for CASSFGLGGNEQFF. Based on the CDR3 plus reference TRBV5-6 and TRBJ2-1, the full variable domain is DAGVTQSPTHLIKTRGQQVTLRCSPKSGHDTVSWYQQALGQGPQFIFQYYEEEERQRGNFPDRFSGHQFPNYSSELNVNALLLGDSALYLCASSFGLGGNEQFFGPGTRLTVL.

The rearrangement joins TRBV11-2 to TRBJ2-7, with D unresolved. The germline V gene has CDR1 SGHAT and CDR2 FQNNGV. The CDR3 runs to 16 residues. Between the trimmed V and J ends, which lost 4 bases and 3 bases, there was a span of 19 bases. The CDR3 nucleotides read TGTGCCAGCAGCTCCGGACCTGGTGGCCAGTACTACGAGCAGTACTTC. Encoded protein: CASSSGPGGQYYEQYF.

For the CDR3, the DNA is TGCAGCGTTGAGATCGGCCGGGACAGGGTAACAGATACGCAGTATTTT. Residues: CSVEIGRDRVTDTQYF. This sequence joins TRBV29-1 and TRBJ2-3; TRBD1 agrees at 9 bases. After removal of 3 bases from V and 3 bases from J, the junction contained 10 bases not matched to a gene. This CDR3 contains 16 residues. Germline assignment: CDR1 SQVTM and CDR2 ANQGSEA.

This clone showed up just a few times. The chain joins TRBV7-9 to TRBJ2-3; TRBD2 matches at 16 bases. The CDR3 totals 19 residues. V lost 7 bases, J lost 1 base, and 11 bases stayed unmatched. The germline V gene encodes CDR1 SEHNR and CDR2 FQNEAQ (reference sequence). DNA of the CDR3: TGTGCCAGCACTGTGGGACTAGCGGGAGGGCCGAGTGGCACAGATACGCAGTATTTT. It codes for CASTVGLAGGPSGTDTQYF.

The chain combines TRBV28 with TRBJ1-5; D gene unclear. CDR3 length: 16 residues. The V and J ends lost 5 bases and 6 bases respectively, with 20 bases between them. The germline gives CDR1 MDHEN, CDR2 SYDVKM. CDR3 protein: CASSPFRAGRSQPQHF. DNA of the CDR3: TGTGCCAGCAGTCCATTCCGGGCAGGAAGAAGTCAGCCCCAGCATTTT.

This clone was seen once. V gene TRBV30 combines with J gene TRBJ2-3; 9 bases map to TRBD2. The junction had 9 bases not matched to a gene; V was cut back by 0 bases and J by 2 bases. CDR1 is GTSNPN and CDR2 is SVGIG in the germline V gene (reference sequence). CDR3 length equals 17 residues. In DNA form, the CDR3 reads TGTGCCTGGAGTGTCCCCAAGACTAGCGGCCTCACAGATACGCAGTATTTT. Protein product: CAWSVPKTSGLTDTQYF.

The chain carries TRBV6-1 and TRBJ2-5; 9 nucleotides agree with TRBD1. Per the germline V gene, CDR1 is MNHNS and CDR2 is SASEGT. The CDR3 totals 16 residues. Trimming at V came to 0 bases and at J to 1 base, leaving 3 bases not matched to a gene. CDR3 in amino acids: CASSEAGTGIQETQYF. CDR3 in DNA: TGTGCCAGCAGTGAAGCGGGGACAGGGATCCAAGAGACCCAGTACTTC.

This chain uses TRBV9 with TRBJ2-7; no firm D call. The CDR3 sequence is 13 residues long. Trimming stripped 2 bases from V and 4 bases from J, with 10 bases between. Germline V gene data show CDR1 as SGDLS and CDR2 as YYNGEE. The CDR3 reads CASSVLSGYEQYF. Here the CDR3 DNA reads TGTGCCAGCAGCGTCCTAAGTGGTTACGAGCAGTACTTC.

V is TRBV7-2 and J is TRBJ2-5; D is perhaps TRBD1 or TRBD2 (6 bases each). The CDR3 spans 14 residues. Germline-derived CDR1 and CDR2 are SGHTA and FQGNSA. Trimming shortened V by 2 bases and J by 5 bases, and 12 bases separated the two germline ends. CDR3 DNA: TGTGCCAGCAGCTTATTCGGGGGCGCGGAGACCCAGTACTTC. It translates to CASSLFGGAETQYF.